Listed below are T cell receptor beta chains from one sample, sequenced in a study of low-dose radiotherapy and immunotherapy resistance in tumors. TCRdb re-derived calls from the reads in MiXCR, one entry per CDR3 protein. Of 45,000 or so distinct CDR3 sequences listed, about 25% are singletons. The sequenced sample was PBMCs, obtained after low-dose radiotherapy plus immunotherapy. The receptors stem from a male donor with prostate cancer. CDR3s include the opening cysteine and the closing phenylalanine or tryptophan. The D gene is left open where the match is weak. Not every row has a clone size; where given, it reads once, few, many or a size class.

CDR3	DNA	length	size	J	D	V
CSARDLTSGSSDTQYF	TGCAGTGCTAGAGATCTAACTAGCGGGAGCTCGGATACGCAGTATTTT	16	many	TRBJ2-3	TRBD2	TRBV20-1
CAGRLAATDTQYF	TGTGCTGGGAGACTAGCGGCCACAGATACGCAGTATTTT	13	once	TRBJ2-3	TRBD2	TRBV6-2/TRBV6-3
CASSSQGASAEAFF	TGTGCCAGCAGCTCGCAGGGGGCCTCGGCTGAAGCTTTCTTT	14	many	TRBJ1-1	TRBD1	TRBV7-2
CASIAGPQANTEAFF	TGTGCCAGCATAGCCGGGCCCCAAGCGAATACTGAAGCTTTCTTT	15	-	TRBJ1-1	-	TRBV28
CASSALLAGAADTQYF	TGTGCCAGCAGCGCGTTACTAGCGGGGGCGGCAGATACGCAGTATTTT	16	many	TRBJ2-3	TRBD2	TRBV7-9
CASSLARTDTQYF	TGTGCCAGCAGCTTGGCCCGAACAGATACGCAGTATTTT	13	-	TRBJ2-3	-	TRBV5-4
CSASRTSGGLLYEQYF	TGCAGTGCTAGTCGGACTAGCGGGGGTCTACTCTACGAGCAGTACTTC	16	many	TRBJ2-7	TRBD2	TRBV20-1
CASSFGVWTGQETQYF	TGTGCCAGCAGTTTTGGCGTCTGGACAGGGCAAGAGACCCAGTACTTC	16	many	TRBJ2-5	TRBD1	TRBV28
CASSLQGGKNEQFF	TGTGCCAGCAGCTTGCAGGGGGGGAAGAATGAGCAGTTCTTC	14	many	TRBJ2-1	-	TRBV5-4
CASSSGQGRSPLHF	TGTGCCAGCAGCTCTGGACAGGGGCGTTCACCCCTCCACTTT	14	many	TRBJ1-6	TRBD1	TRBV11-2
CASRGDSGETQYF	TGTGCCAGCAGGGGGGACAGCGGAGAGACCCAGTACTTC	13	many	TRBJ2-5	TRBD1	TRBV28
CASSLVSFGFGRVYEQYF	TGTGCCAGCAGCTTAGTTTCCTTTGGCTTCGGGAGGGTCTACGAGCAGTACTTC	18	many	TRBJ2-7	TRBD2	TRBV7-6
CASTFSLAGGSSYNEQFF	TGTGCCAGCACTTTTTCCCTAGCGGGGGGGAGCTCCTACAATGAGCAGTTCTTC	18	many	TRBJ2-1	TRBD2	TRBV5-5
CARTGNSVNGEQFF	TGTGCCCGAACTGGGAATTCGGTTAATGGTGAGCAGTTCTTC	14	many	TRBJ2-1	-	TRBV30